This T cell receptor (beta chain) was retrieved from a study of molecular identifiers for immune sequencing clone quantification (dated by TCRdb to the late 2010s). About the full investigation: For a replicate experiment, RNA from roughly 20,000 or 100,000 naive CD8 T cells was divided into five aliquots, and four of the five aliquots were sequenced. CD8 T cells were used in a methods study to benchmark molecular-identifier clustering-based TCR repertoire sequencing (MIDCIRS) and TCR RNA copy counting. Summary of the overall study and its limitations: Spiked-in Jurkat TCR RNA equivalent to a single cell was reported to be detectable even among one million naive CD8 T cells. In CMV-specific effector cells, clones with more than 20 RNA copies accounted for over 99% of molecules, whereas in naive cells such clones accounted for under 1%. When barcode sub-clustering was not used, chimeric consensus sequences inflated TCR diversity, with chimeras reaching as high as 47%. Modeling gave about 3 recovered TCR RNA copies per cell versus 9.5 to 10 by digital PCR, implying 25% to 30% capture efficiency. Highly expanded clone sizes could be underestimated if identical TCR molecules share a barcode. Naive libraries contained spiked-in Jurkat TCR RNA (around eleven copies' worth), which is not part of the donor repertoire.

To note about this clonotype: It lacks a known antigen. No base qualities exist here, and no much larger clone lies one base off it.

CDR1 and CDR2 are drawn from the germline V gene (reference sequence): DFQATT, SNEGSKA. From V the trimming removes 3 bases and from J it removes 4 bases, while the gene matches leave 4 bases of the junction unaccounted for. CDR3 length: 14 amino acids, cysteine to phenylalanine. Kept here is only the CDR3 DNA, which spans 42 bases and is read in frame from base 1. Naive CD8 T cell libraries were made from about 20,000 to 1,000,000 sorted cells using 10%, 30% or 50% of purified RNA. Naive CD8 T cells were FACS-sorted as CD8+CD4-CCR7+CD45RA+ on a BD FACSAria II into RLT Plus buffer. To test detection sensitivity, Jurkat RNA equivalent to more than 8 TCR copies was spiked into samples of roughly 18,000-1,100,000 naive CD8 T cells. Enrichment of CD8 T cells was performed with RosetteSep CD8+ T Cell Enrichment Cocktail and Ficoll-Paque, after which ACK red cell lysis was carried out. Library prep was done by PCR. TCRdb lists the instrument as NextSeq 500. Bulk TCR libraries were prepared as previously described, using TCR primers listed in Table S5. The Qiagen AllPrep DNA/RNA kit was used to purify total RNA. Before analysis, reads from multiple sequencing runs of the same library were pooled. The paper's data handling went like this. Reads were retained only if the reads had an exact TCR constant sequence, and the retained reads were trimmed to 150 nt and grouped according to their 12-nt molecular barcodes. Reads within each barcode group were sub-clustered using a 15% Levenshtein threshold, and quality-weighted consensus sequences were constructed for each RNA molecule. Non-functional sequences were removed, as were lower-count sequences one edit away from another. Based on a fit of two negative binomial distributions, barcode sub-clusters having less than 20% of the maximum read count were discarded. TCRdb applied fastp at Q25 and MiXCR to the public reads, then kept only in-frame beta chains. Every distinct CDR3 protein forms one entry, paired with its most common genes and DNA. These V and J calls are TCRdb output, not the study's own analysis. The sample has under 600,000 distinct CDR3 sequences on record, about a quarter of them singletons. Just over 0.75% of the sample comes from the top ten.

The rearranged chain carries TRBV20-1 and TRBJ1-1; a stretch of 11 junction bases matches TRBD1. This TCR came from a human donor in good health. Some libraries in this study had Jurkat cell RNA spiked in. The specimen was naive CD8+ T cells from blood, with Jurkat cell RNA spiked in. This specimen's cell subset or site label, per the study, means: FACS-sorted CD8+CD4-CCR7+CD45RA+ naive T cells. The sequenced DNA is TGCAGTGCTAGGGACAGGGGGCGCGTCACTGAAGCTTTCTTT. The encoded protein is CSARDRGRVTEAFF.